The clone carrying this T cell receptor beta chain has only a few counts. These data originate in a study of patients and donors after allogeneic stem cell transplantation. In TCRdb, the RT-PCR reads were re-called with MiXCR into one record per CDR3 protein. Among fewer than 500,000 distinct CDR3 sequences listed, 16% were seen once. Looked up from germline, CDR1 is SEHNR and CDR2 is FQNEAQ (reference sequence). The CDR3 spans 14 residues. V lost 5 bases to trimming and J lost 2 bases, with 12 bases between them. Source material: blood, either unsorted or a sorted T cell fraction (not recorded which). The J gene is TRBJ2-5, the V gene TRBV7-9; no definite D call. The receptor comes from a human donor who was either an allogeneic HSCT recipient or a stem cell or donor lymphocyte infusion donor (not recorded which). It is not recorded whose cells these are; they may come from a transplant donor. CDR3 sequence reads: CASSPRVTQETQYF. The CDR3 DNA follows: TGTGCCAGCAGCCCCCGGGTAACGCAAGAGACCCAGTACTTC.